This T cell receptor beta chain was captured by sequencing in a study of blood T cell repertoires in COVID-19. About the research overall: Sites across the United States, Italy and Spain contributed samples from acute and convalescent COVID-19. In each case, the material was cDNA or gDNA derived from T cells, B-cell-depleted T cells, or PBMCs.

Germline V gene lookup returns CDR1 SGHRS and CDR2 YFSETQ. This CDR3 region has 13 residues. V trimming: 4 bases; J trimming: 6 bases; junction bases outside the gene matches: 3. Seattle cases were enrolled at active infection and followed longitudinally. In the source study's methods: Estimation of nucleated cell counts relied on the amplification of reference gene primers. Sequencing used immunoSEQ multiplex PCR; TCRdb keeps in-frame clones, though not all of them. V and J calls and clone size are those listed in that table; D and trimming were worked out from the DNA. The table shows more than 95,000 clones, with 80% to 95% occurring only once.

The sample consisted of peripheral blood. The clonotype originates from a man aged 50 or older with COVID-19, enrolled during active disease. V and J are TRBV5-1 and TRBJ2-7, with 11 positions matching TRBD1. In DNA, the CDR3 is TGCGCCAGCAGCCAGGGACAGGGGGTCGAGCAGTACTTC. Translating gives CASSQGQGVEQYF. Using reference TRBV5-1 and TRBJ2-7 for the parts outside the CDR3, the full variable domain is KAGVTQTPRYLIKTRGQQVTLSCSPISGHRSVSWYQQTPGQGLQFLFEYFSETQRNKGNFPGRFSGRQFSNSRSEMNVSTLELGDSALYLCASSQGQGVEQYFGPGTRLTVT.